This T cell receptor beta chain originates from a study of shared clonotypes between healthy human individuals. This clone occurred once. Germline V lookup: CDR1 SQVTM, CDR2 ANQGSEA. Trimming at V came to 6 bases and at J to 6 bases, leaving 14 bases not matched to a gene. This CDR3 comprises 16 residues. Sequencing was performed with immunoSEQ multiplex PCR; in TCRdb, only in-frame clones are kept and a portion is missing. The repertoire includes approximately 1.4 million clones, approximately 98% of them detected once, and about 0.4% sits in the top ten. The sample was naive CD4+ T cells sorted from blood. Specified subset: CD45RA+ positively selected. The chain carries TRBV29-1 and TRBJ2-3; TRBD2 matches at 11 bases. The source is a young man in good health. The CDR3 DNA sequence: TGCAGCGTCACCCGACTAGCGGGAAGAGGGTTGGATACGCAGTATTTT. This gives the protein CSVTRLAGRGLDTQYF.